This T cell receptor beta chain emerged from a study of PD-1 blockade in classical Hodgkin lymphoma. Study overall: Treatment was intravenous nivolumab, 3 mg/kg every 2 weeks, until progression.

The table came from immunoSEQ multiplex PCR; TCRdb's copy has only in-frame clones and leaves some out. Of 80,000 to 95,000 clones detected, 83% appear once; the ten largest clones hold approximately 15%. To note about this clone: What it binds is not known.

Whole-study findings and limits: Patients were excluded if nivolumab began under 1 year after ASCT (the autologous transplant). Lower baseline TCR diversity marked trial partial responders and progressors. Baseline TCR diversity was reportedly lower in newly diagnosed patients than in healthy donors. It was reported as lower still in relapsed/refractory patients.

The time point: cycle 4 day 1 (C4D1), after about 6 weeks of nivolumab. All patients relapsed after autologous stem cell transplantation, and brentuximab vedotin exposure varied. The CDR3 runs to 14 residues. Germline V gives CDR1 LGHNA, CDR2 YSLEER. Unmatched junction bases numbered 2, after V lost 4 bases and J lost 3 bases. The chain uses TRBV4-3 and TRBJ2-7; TRBD2 matches at 11 bases. This sequence was found in a human donor with classical Hodgkin lymphoma. Sequencing was performed on peripheral blood mononuclear cells (PBMCs), taken before the fourth cycle of nivolumab. The CDR3 DNA follows: TGCGCCAGCAGCCCTGGGACTAGCGGCTACGAGCAGTACTTC. This translates into CASSPGTSGYEQYF.